A single TCR beta chain is shown here with its context. Its target is not known. The CDR3 length is 17 residues. Germline-derived CDR1 and CDR2 are MNHNS and SASEGT. Trimming stripped 7 bases from V and 2 bases from J, with 22 bases between. Sample-barcoded 5' priming and a J-beta primer mix drove a second PCR of roughly 6 to 12 cycles. A template-switch adaptor with 12 random nucleotides tagged each cDNA molecule. TCRdb re-derived calls from the 5' RACE reads in MiXCR, one entry per CDR3 protein. The table includes about 800,000 distinct CDR3 sequences, roughly 25% detected once. This record belongs to a study of blood T cells in healthy people across ages. Study-wide points: TCR beta diversity, measured per million T cells, fell in a roughly linear way with age.

Another study also made use of these data, one on T cells of mothers and their children.

The chain has TRBV6-1 and TRBJ2-3; D gene ambiguous. This TCR derives from a boy aged 5-17 years in good health. The sample consisted of blood. The CDR3 here is CASKSGPLAVDTDTQYF. CDR3 in DNA: TGTGCCAGCAAATCTGGCCCCCTGGCCGTCGACACAGATACGCAGTATTTT.